This TCR beta chain was profiled in a study of T cell responses to AZD1222 COVID-19 vaccine. In the study overall: Second doses at about 4 or about 12 weeks were pooled. Study findings and constraints: A mostly white British donor set with more females was recruited, and clonal diversity was possibly underestimated. Vaccination with two AZD1222 doses was followed by a rise in Spike-specific TCR breadth and depth. Researchers took repertoire samples only after the peak T cell response had come.

As to this clone: What it recognizes is unknown.

CDR3 size: 16 residues. Per the germline V gene, CDR1 is SGHAT and CDR2 is FQNNGV. V was cut by 1 base and J by 3 bases, with 15 bases left in between. The protocol was immunoSEQ multiplex PCR, while the TCRdb copy is restricted to in-frame clones and leaves out a portion. Of over 120,000 clones in the sample, about 90% were seen once. V and J are TRBV11-2 and TRBJ1-2; no clear D. The specimen comprised peripheral blood, sampled on day 0 of AZD1222 vaccination. The source is an adult in good health. DNA for the CDR3: TGTGCCAGCAGCTTAGTAGGCGTAAAGATGGACTATGGCTACACCTTC. Protein sequence: CASSLVGVKMDYGYTF.